This T cell receptor beta chain stems from a study of blood T cell repertoires in COVID-19. The Seattle site enrolled patients during active infection and followed them longitudinally. V gave up 4 bases and J gave up 5 bases, with 14 bases separating them. The CDR3 covers 14 residues. CDR1 and CDR2 (germline): SQVTM, ANQGSEA. Original data processing: Amplification of reference gene primers provided the estimated nucleated cell counts. Sequencing used immunoSEQ multiplex PCR; TCRdb keeps in-frame clones, though not all of them. V, J and clone size derive from that table, while D and trimming were established from the DNA sequence. Here the sample spans 250,000 to 350,000 clones, almost 90% being singletons.

The TCR sequence derives from a woman in her twenties or thirties with COVID-19, enrolled during active disease. V is TRBV29-1 and J is TRBJ2-2; perhaps TRBD1 as D (6 bases). The sample consisted of peripheral blood. CDR3 DNA sequence: TGCAGCGTTGTTACAGGGCCCCTAACCGGGGAGCTGTTTTTT. It codes for CSVVTGPLTGELFF.